Here is one T cell receptor (beta chain) with its context. Measured with immunoSEQ multiplex PCR; TCRdb has only the in-frame clones, and not every one. The sample lists approximately 30,000 clones; 88% were seen once. The CDR3 loop spans 15 amino acids. V lost 7 bases, J lost 3 bases, and 18 bases lay in between. The germline CDR1 and CDR2 sequences are MDHEN and SYDVKM. The data belong to a study of T cell changes during pregnancy in multiple sclerosis. The starting material was CD8+ T cells from peripheral blood mononuclear cells, obtained in the second trimester of pregnancy. This TCR came from a female donor with multiple sclerosis, enrolled in a pregnancy study. The rearrangement joins TRBV28 to TRBJ1-2; D might be TRBD1 (5 bases). CDR3: CASTLPGGSDYGYTF. In DNA, the CDR3 is TGTGCCAGCACACTACCGGGGGGGAGTGACTATGGCTACACCTTC.